The entry below gives a single TCR beta chain sequence along with its context. No base quality values were provided; no much bigger clone lies one nucleotide off. After being thawed and rested overnight, PBMC were stained with GMM-loaded CD1B tetramer, a Live/Dead dye and anti-CD3, and were then sorted on a FACS Aria II. The CD1B tetramers were loaded with C32 glucose monomycolate that had been purified from Rhodococcus equi. Before cryopreservation, the PBMC used for tetramer sorting had been depleted of CD14-expressing monocytes for a separate study. About 100,000 tetramer-negative cells were sorted from each donor and analyzed alongside the tetramer-positive cells. GMM-loaded CD1B tetramers were used to sort antigen-specific T cells from a handful of healthy South African adults. These data belong to a study of T cells in tuberculosis listed by TCRdb under 2018. A note on the overall study: In the study, CD1B tetramers and high-throughput TCR immunosequencing were combined to characterize T cells specific for the mycobacterial lipid antigen glucose monomycolate (GMM). The research as a whole found: T cells that bind the CD1B-GMM tetramer with low affinity may have been missed by the stringent sort gate.

Because TCR-alpha and TCR-beta chains were sequenced unpaired, no chain pairing information was available. TCR libraries were generated with the immunoSEQ multiplex PCR assay, using TCR-beta and/or TCR-alpha/delta assays for each sample. The amplified TCR libraries were sequenced on the Illumina high-throughput platform. Per the original workflow: Clustering and dimensionality reduction relied on pairwise TCRdist distances among GMM-specific receptors from T cells that were either sorted ex vivo or expanded in vitro. Sequence motifs defined by gene usage and CDR3 content were tested for enrichment in tetramer-positive versus tetramer-negative populations. Drawn from immuneACCESS, this table holds only the in-frame rearrangements with V and J called that TCRdb kept. Clones are partly lost; checked studies trace under half to an unresolved V gene and leave the rest unexplained. That table furnishes V, J and clone size, whereas the DNA furnished D and trimming. This sample holds approximately 59,000 clones; about 86% were observed only once. Of the sample, around 13% falls within the top ten clones.

Looking up the germline V gene yields CDR1 MNHEY and CDR2 SVGAGI. Including the terminal cysteine and phenylalanine, the CDR3 comprises 12 residues. Kept here is only the CDR3 DNA, which spans 36 bases and is read in frame from base 1. V loses 6 bases of germline sequence and J loses 4 bases, and the interval between the two ends is 7 bases. The chain uses TRBV6-5 and TRBJ2-1, with the D gene not confidently named. This clonotype was obtained from an adult woman with latent tuberculosis. Sequenced: CD1b-GMM tetramer-negative cells sorted from PBMCs. Interpreted using the paper, the cell subset or site label stands for: T cells not binding CD1B-GMM tetramer, sorted from same donor. CDR3 region: CASRSYYNEQFF. At the DNA level, the sequence is TGTGCCAGCAGGTCCTATTACAATGAGCAGTTCTTC.